These 5 T cell receptor beta chains were all obtained from the same sample, sequenced in a study of shared clonotypes between healthy human individuals. The table came from immunoSEQ multiplex PCR; TCRdb's copy has only in-frame clones and leaves some out. The sample carries about 820,000 clones, almost 95% recorded once. Naive-designated CD8 cells lacked CD45RO, were positively enriched for CCR7, and omitted terminally differentiated effector memory CD45RA+ cells. The sequencing sample was made of naive CD8+ T cells sorted from blood. The receptors come from a man aged 25-45 years in good health.

V is TRBV28 and J is TRBJ1-1, with D possibly being TRBD1 (6 bases). Per the germline V gene, CDR1 is MDHEN and CDR2 is SYDVKM. This CDR3 comprises 12 residues. V was pared by 10 bases and J by 5 bases, with 14 bases between. This CDR3 reads CAIRGAGTEAFF. CDR3 nucleotides: TGTGCCATTCGGGGGGCAGGAACTGAAGCTTTCTTT.

V gene TRBV11-2 combines with J gene TRBJ2-7; 12 bases map to TRBD2. V lost 1 base to trimming and J lost 3 bases; unmatched junction nucleotides: 7. Germline loops: CDR1 SGHAT, CDR2 FQNNGV. This CDR3 has 17 residues. In DNA form, the CDR3 reads TGTGCCAGCAGCTTAGGGACTAGCGGGATGGTAGGCTACGAGCAGTACTTC. Residues: CASSLGTSGMVGYEQYF.

V usage is TRBV11-2 and J usage is TRBJ2-7; perhaps TRBD1 as D (6 bases). The CDR3 consists of 17 residues. The V end lost 2 bases, the J end lost 9 bases, and 26 bases lay between the germline ends. The germline gives CDR1 SGHAT, CDR2 FQNNGV. The CDR3 spells CASSLIPGDRLGPGQYF. In nucleotides, the CDR3 is TGTGCCAGCAGCTTAATCCCCGGCGACAGGTTGGGGCCGGGGCAGTACTTC.

The genes are TRBV7-9 and TRBJ2-1; D may be TRBD2 (6 bases). The CDR3 runs to 17 residues. CDR1 SEHNR and CDR2 FQNEAQ come from the germline V gene (reference sequence). V was trimmed by 5 bases and J by 3 bases, leaving 20 bases between them. The CDR3 loop is CASSGIAGGDGYNEQFF. CDR3 bases: TGTGCCAGCAGCGGAATTGCCGGCGGGGACGGCTACAATGAGCAGTTCTTC.

The V and J genes are TRBV6-5 and TRBJ2-4, with D possibly being TRBD1 or TRBD2 (5 bases each). The CDR3 has 13 residues. Trimming stripped 2 bases from V and 6 bases from J, with 8 bases between. Germline CDR1 MNHEY, CDR2 SVGAGI. CDR3 nucleotide sequence: TGTGCCAGCAGTTACGGGGACGGAAACATTCAGTACTTC. This translates into CASSYGDGNIQYF.